Each of the 23 T cell receptor beta chains below was sequenced from the same sample in a study of OX40 agonist ivuxolimab in advanced cancers. Sequencing used immunoSEQ multiplex PCR; TCRdb keeps in-frame clones, though not all of them. The sample records about 71,000 clones, around 94% being singletons. This specimen was CD4+ or CD8+ T cells sorted from blood, taken in a trial of the OX40 agonist ivuxolimab. The receptors come from an adult with an advanced solid tumor such as melanoma, head and neck, liver or kidney cancer.

This chain uses TRBV6-6 with TRBJ2-2; no clear D gene. The germline V gene encodes CDR1 MNHNY and CDR2 SVGAGI (reference sequence). The CDR3 runs to 14 residues. The germline V and J ends were trimmed by 6 bases and 6 bases, with 14 bases remaining between them. The CDR3: CASSPFGYAGELFF. The CDR3 DNA reads TGTGCCAGCAGCCCCTTTGGCTATGCCGGGGAGCTGTTTTTT.

This chain links TRBV6-5 with TRBJ2-2; perhaps TRBD2 as D (7 bases). CDR3 size: 16 residues. CDR1 and CDR2 from the germline V gene are MNHEY and SVGAGI. Trimming left V 2 bases short and J 9 bases short, with 19 bases between. This CDR3 reads CASSYRGATVTRELFF. CDR3 sequence (DNA): TGTGCCAGCAGTTACCGGGGGGCCACCGTGACCCGGGAGCTGTTTTTT.

The chain employs TRBV9 and TRBJ2-5; 8 nucleotides line up with TRBD1. This CDR3 spans 14 amino acids. Trimming cost V 1 base and J 3 bases; bases outside gene matches: 2. Per the germline V gene, CDR1 is SGDLS and CDR2 is YYNGEE. The DNA for the CDR3 is TGTGCCAGCAGCGTACGGACAGGGAAAGAGACCCAGTACTTC. This gives the protein CASSVRTGKETQYF.

The chain links TRBV15 to TRBJ2-7; 10 bases line up with TRBD2. CDR1 is LNHNV, CDR2 YYDKDF, per germline (reference sequence). This CDR3 has 18 amino acids. J was trimmed by 4 bases and V by 0 bases; bases with no gene match: 12. CDR3 in amino acids: CATSRDPAAGGPGYEQYF. DNA for the CDR3: TGTGCCACCAGCAGAGATCCGGCAGCGGGAGGGCCGGGGTACGAGCAGTACTTC.

V gene TRBV19 combines with J gene TRBJ1-1; 8 nucleotides agree with TRBD1. This CDR3 has 15 residues. Trimming cost V 5 bases and J 4 bases; bases outside gene matches: 9. Looked up from germline, CDR1 is LNHDA and CDR2 is SQIVND (reference sequence). Here the CDR3 DNA reads TGTGCCAGTAGTCGCCAGACAGGGGCGCCCACTGAAGCTTTCTTT. Its translation is CASSRQTGAPTEAFF.

This sequence joins TRBV15 and TRBJ2-1, with 10 bases that match TRBD2. The CDR3 covers 13 residues. Germline V gene lookup returns CDR1 LNHNV and CDR2 YYDKDF (reference sequence). After removal of 1 base from V and 9 bases from J, the junction contained 0 bases not matched to a gene. The CDR3 DNA sequence: TGTGCCACCAGCAGAGCTAGCGGGGGTGAGCAGTTCTTC. Translation gives CATSRASGGEQFF.

The chain uses TRBV10-3 and TRBJ1-2; D might be TRBD1 (5 bases). Germline assignment: CDR1 ENHRY and CDR2 SYGVKD. The CDR3 loop spans 17 amino acids. The V gene lost 0 bases and the J gene lost 4 bases, with 18 bases spanning the gap. CDR3 sequence: CAISESQRGRGAYGYTF. CDR3 DNA: TGTGCCATCAGTGAGTCACAGCGGGGGAGAGGGGCCTATGGCTACACCTTC.

With regard to this clone: The same CDR3 arises from other DNA sequences in this sample as well. DNA of the CDR3: TGTGCCAGCAGCCCCGGGACTAGCGGCTACAATGAGCAGTTCTTC. Amino acids: CASSPGTSGYNEQFF. This sequence joins TRBV27 and TRBJ2-1, with 11 bases aligning to TRBD2. Per germline, CDR1 MNHEY and CDR2 SMNVEV (reference sequence). The CDR3 sequence is 15 residues long. Trimming at V came to 6 bases and at J to 3 bases, leaving 4 bases not matched to a gene.

This rearrangement joins TRBV7-2 to TRBJ2-3; 7 bases map to TRBD1. Germline V gene sequence: CDR1 SGHTA, CDR2 FQGNSA. This CDR3 region has 15 residues. V lost 4 bases and J lost 3; bases outside the gene matches: 7. CDR3 DNA sequence: TGTGCCAGCAGCTGGGGACAGACTTCAACAGATACGCAGTATTTT. Translation gives CASSWGQTSTDTQYF.

J is TRBJ1-5 and V is TRBV6-5; D gene unclear. V was pared by 5 bases and J by 7 bases, with 12 bases between. Per germline, CDR1 MNHEY and CDR2 SVGAGI. The CDR3 covers 13 residues. The CDR3 region is CASSRAHRQPQHF. DNA of the CDR3: TGTGCCAGCAGTCGGGCCCATAGGCAGCCCCAGCATTTT.

This chain connects TRBV10-1 to TRBJ2-7; the D gene is possibly TRBD2 (7 bases). Trimming shortened V by 0 bases and J by 3 bases, and 12 bases separated the two germline ends. CDR3 length: 15 amino acids. Germline CDR1 is WNHNN and CDR2 is SYGVQD (reference sequence). As DNA, the CDR3 is TGCGCCAGCAGTGAGTCGAGGGGGGGCCTCTACGAGCAGTACTTC. It yields the protein CASSESRGGLYEQYF.

This chain links TRBV4-3 with TRBJ2-1, with D maybe TRBD2 (5 bases). CDR1 is LGHNA, CDR2 YSLEER, per germline. This CDR3 contains 13 residues. V was pared by 0 bases and J by 7 bases, with 7 bases between. The CDR3 bases are TGCGCCAGCAGCCAAGAACGCGGGAATGAGCAGTTCTTC. Encoded protein: CASSQERGNEQFF.

The chain couples TRBV4-1 to TRBJ2-7, with 10 bases matching TRBD2. CDR1 is MGHRA and CDR2 is YSYEKL in the germline V gene. V lost 0 bases to trimming and J lost 2 bases; unmatched junction nucleotides: 13. The CDR3 extends over 19 amino acids. CDR3 amino acids: CASSQDGIGTSGNPYEQYF. The CDR3 coding sequence is TGCGCCAGCAGCCAAGATGGGATTGGCACTAGCGGGAACCCCTACGAGCAGTACTTC.

This clone has a handful of counts. The V call is TRBV9, the J call TRBJ1-2, with TRBD1 as a possible D gene (6 bases). Trimming stripped 3 bases from V and 2 bases from J, with 8 bases between. The CDR3 runs to 13 residues. CDR1 and CDR2 from the germline V gene are SGDLS and YYNGEE. DNA of the CDR3: TGTGCCAGCAGCGCGACAGGCAACTATGGCTACACCTTC. Protein: CASSATGNYGYTF.

This chain links TRBV27 with TRBJ2-7, with D maybe TRBD1 (5 bases). The CDR3 is 14 residues long. The germline V gene encodes CDR1 MNHEY and CDR2 SMNVEV (reference sequence). Trimming shortened V by 7 bases and J by 4 bases, and 17 bases separated the two germline ends. The CDR3 nucleotides are TGTGCCAGCACCCCCCTAGACAGAACTTACGAGCAGTACTTC. Amino acid sequence: CASTPLDRTYEQYF.

The chain joins TRBV30 to TRBJ1-1; D gene uncertain. The CDR3 consists of 13 residues. Trimming cost V 5 bases and J 0 bases, with 10 bases left between them. Germline-derived CDR1 and CDR2 are GTSNPN and SVGIG (reference sequence). The CDR3 bases are TGTGCCTGGTCGGGCCTGATGAACACTGAAGCTTTCTTT. Protein: CAWSGLMNTEAFF.

V gene TRBV4-3 combines with J gene TRBJ2-7; TRBD2 agrees at 7 bases. The V segment lost 1 base and the J segment 4 bases; nucleotides outside the gene matches: 7. CDR1 and CDR2 (germline): LGHNA, YSLEER. CDR3 length equals 15 residues. The CDR3 nucleotides are TGCGCCAGCAGCCAAGGGGTTAGCGGGCTTTACGAGCAGTACTTC. Its translation is CASSQGVSGLYEQYF.

The genes are TRBV6-5 and TRBJ2-7; D is ambiguous. The CDR3 runs to 13 residues. The V and J ends lost 2 bases and 1 base respectively, with 6 bases between them. The germline gives CDR1 MNHEY, CDR2 SVGAGI. The CDR3 region has the DNA TGTGCCAGCAGTTACGCAGGATCCTACGAGCAGTACTTC. Its translation is CASSYAGSYEQYF.

The genes are TRBV13 and TRBJ2-7, with D uncertain. CDR1 and CDR2 (germline): PRHDT, FYEKMQ (reference sequence). Trimming cost V 5 bases and J 2 bases, with 19 bases left between them. This CDR3 contains 16 residues. CDR3 protein: CASSPPEQRAPYEQYF. The CDR3 DNA is TGTGCCAGCAGCCCCCCGGAACAGCGAGCCCCCTACGAGCAGTACTTC.

This chain connects TRBV7-6 to TRBJ1-2, with 7 nucleotides matching TRBD1. This CDR3 has 12 residues. Germline CDR1 is SGHVS and CDR2 is FNYEAQ. The ends lost 6 bases at V and 6 bases at J; junction bases unmatched: 4. The CDR3 bases are TGTGCCAGCAGAGGACAGGAGGATGGCTACACCTTC. Encoded protein: CASRGQEDGYTF.

This chain links TRBV29-1 with TRBJ2-1; 14 bases agree with TRBD2. CDR1 is SQVTM and CDR2 is ANQGSEA in the germline V gene. The CDR3 runs 16 residues. V gave up 4 bases and J gave up 9 bases; unmatched junction bases: 11. CDR3 region: CSVVSRTSGGRGEQFF. CDR3 DNA: TGCAGCGTTGTCTCGCGGACTAGCGGGGGGCGGGGTGAGCAGTTCTTC.

This chain uses TRBV28 with TRBJ2-7, with 7 bases aligning to TRBD2. CDR1 is MDHEN, CDR2 SYDVKM, per germline. With V trimmed by 3 bases and J by 1 base, 15 bases remained unmatched. The CDR3 runs 18 residues. The CDR3 reads CASSFVVGGREYSYEQYF. CDR3 coding DNA: TGTGCCAGCAGTTTTGTTGTGGGTGGGCGGGAGTATTCCTACGAGCAGTACTTC.

The chain recombines TRBV20-1 with TRBJ1-3; D not resolved. Germline CDR1 and CDR2: DFQATT and SNEGSKA (reference sequence). Deletions cut 3 bases from V and 6 bases from J, with 6 bases between. The CDR3 spans 11 residues. The CDR3 bases are TGCAGTGCTAGTGACCTAAACACCATATATTTT. Translated: CSASDLNTIYF.